This T cell receptor (beta chain) is from a study of spatial heterogeneity in lung cancer. Stated time point: sample taken at primary tumor resection. Sequencing covered unsorted whole RNA taken from tumor, nontumor lung or frozen PBMC. This clonotype occurred many times. TCRdb used MiXCR to reprocess the 5' RACE reads, holding one entry per CDR3 protein. The sample has 15,000 to 20,000 distinct CDR3 sequences, about 20% seen once. The V and J ends lost 6 bases and 2 bases, in that order; junction bases with no gene match: 5. CDR1 is DFQATT, CDR2 SNEGSKA, per germline (reference sequence). The CDR3 is 15 amino acids.

This TCR was recovered from a female donor with early-stage non-small cell lung cancer. Sequencing was performed on PBMCs, taken at surgery. J is TRBJ2-5 and V is TRBV20-1; TRBD2 aligns across 14 bases. The CDR3 loop reads CSAGGTSGRQETQYF. Written as DNA, the CDR3 is TGCAGTGCGGGTGGGACTAGCGGGAGACAAGAGACCCAGTACTTC.